Each of the 31 T cell receptor beta chains below was sequenced from the same sample in a study of cytomegalovirus exposure and HLA in healthy donors. The PCR was carried out with 60 Vbeta primers and 13 Jbeta primers. Assay: immunoSEQ multiplex PCR; the TCRdb copy retains only in-frame clones and omits some. The sample records about 110,000 clones, over 65% being singletons. The specimen was PBMCs. The receptors were sampled from a young man in good health and CMV-seropositive.

Only a few counts were recorded for this clone. The chain recombines TRBV15 with TRBJ1-5, with D possibly matching TRBD1 (6 bases). The CDR3 is 15 amino acids. From germline, CDR1 is LNHNV and CDR2 YYDKDF (reference sequence). V shed 1 base and J shed 10 bases, with 17 bases lying between them. CDR3 loop: CATSRGLRQVGPQHF. The CDR3 DNA reads as TGTGCCACCAGCAGAGGCCTTCGACAGGTTGGACCCCAGCATTTT.

As DNA, the CDR3 is TGTGCCAGCAGCTTAGGGGTTGGCACCGGGGAGCTGTTTTTT. Translated, it gives CASSLGVGTGELFF. The J gene is TRBJ2-2, the V gene TRBV5-4, with D possibly matching TRBD1 (5 bases). Germline V gene sequence: CDR1 SGHNT, CDR2 YYREEE (reference sequence). The CDR3 runs 14 residues. The V end was cut by 2 bases, the J end by 4 bases, with 9 bases between.

The chain has TRBV7-9 and TRBJ2-6; 9 bases are a match to TRBD1. V lost 4 bases, J lost 4 bases, and 2 bases stayed unmatched. The CDR3 sequence is 15 residues long. The germline V gene encodes CDR1 SEHNR and CDR2 FQNEAQ (reference sequence). The CDR3 spells CASSYRGLGANVLTF. The CDR3 coding sequence is TGTGCCAGCAGCTACAGGGGGCTGGGGGCCAACGTCCTGACTTTC.

The chain links TRBV25-1 to TRBJ2-3; the match to TRBD2 covers 11 bases. J lost 8 bases, V lost 4 bases, and 5 bases had no gene match. Looked up from germline, CDR1 is MGHDK and CDR2 is SYGVNS. The CDR3 runs to 14 residues. The CDR3, as DNA: TGTGCCAGCAGTGTAGCGGGGGGGCAAGGTACGCAGTATTTT. This codes for CASSVAGGQGTQYF. Full variable domain (missing parts from reference TRBV25-1 and TRBJ2-3): EADIYQTPRYLVIGTGKKITLECSQTMGHDKMYWYQQDPGMELHLIHYSYGVNSTEKGDLSSESTVSRIRTEHFPLTLESARPSHTSQYLCASSVAGGQGTQYFGPGTRLTVL.

The chain links TRBV5-4 to TRBJ1-4; 10 bases map to TRBD1. The germline CDR1 and CDR2 sequences are SGHNT and YYREEE (reference sequence). J gave up 5 bases and V 4 bases, and 2 bases lay outside the gene matches. The CDR3 is 14 amino acids. CDR3 coding DNA: TGTGCCAGCAGCGGGACAGGGGCGAATGAAAAACTGTTTTTT. It translates to CASSGTGANEKLFF.

V usage is TRBV7-9 and J usage is TRBJ1-2; tentatively, D is TRBD1 (5 bases). The CDR3 has 17 residues. The ends were cut back, 3 bases at V and 0 bases at J, with 17 bases in the middle. Germline CDR1 reads SEHNR; CDR2 reads FQNEAQ (reference sequence). The CDR3 DNA is TGTGCCAGCAGCTTTGGGGCAGGCGGGGGACCTAACTATGGCTACACCTTC. Amino acids: CASSFGAGGGPNYGYTF.

With regard to this clone: The same CDR3 arises from other DNA sequences in this sample as well. The V and J genes are TRBV9 and TRBJ1-3; D gene unclear. The CDR3 has 14 residues. V lost 2 bases and J lost 4, with 10 bases in between. Germline CDR1 reads SGDLS; CDR2 reads YYNGEE. CDR3 coding DNA: TGTGCCAGCAGCGTTGGGAGGTCCGGAAACACCATATATTTT. Its protein is CASSVGRSGNTIYF.

CDR3 amino acids: CASSLGRTEAFF. The CDR3, as DNA: TGTGCCAGCAGCTTAGGCAGGACTGAAGCTTTCTTT. The chain carries TRBV11-3 and TRBJ1-1; D ambiguous. V dropped 1 base and J dropped 5 bases, with 5 bases sitting between them. The CDR3 sequence is 12 residues long. The V gene's germline CDR1 is SGHNT and CDR2 YENEEA. The variable domain in full, with the rest retrieved from reference TRBV11-3 and TRBJ1-1, is EAGVVQSPRYKIIEKKQPVAFWCNPISGHNTLYWYLQNLGQGPELLIRYENEEAVDDSQLPKDRFSAERLKGVDSTLKIQPAELGDSAVYLCASSLGRTEAFFGQGTRLTVV.

The genes are TRBV9 and TRBJ2-4; D is perhaps TRBD1 (5 bases). The CDR3 has 14 residues. Trimming stripped 3 bases from V and 0 bases from J, with 7 bases between. The V gene's germline CDR1 is SGDLS and CDR2 YYNGEE. CDR3 sequence (DNA): TGTGCCAGCAGCGGGGGCCTAGCCAAAAACATTCAGTACTTC. This gives the protein CASSGGLAKNIQYF.

The rearrangement joins TRBV13 to TRBJ2-7; 7 bases match TRBD2. V shed 2 bases, J shed 2 bases, and the junction held 9 bases outside the gene matches. Germline values: CDR1 PRHDT, CDR2 FYEKMQ (reference sequence). The CDR3 has 16 amino acids. CDR3 protein: CASSLPAGTPPYEQYF. CDR3 coding DNA: TGTGCCAGCAGCTTACCAGCGGGGACCCCCCCCTACGAGCAGTACTTC. The whole variable domain, remainder taken from reference TRBV13 and TRBJ2-7, is AAGVIQSPRHLIKEKRETATLKCYPIPRHDTVYWYQQGPGQDPQFLISFYEKMQSDKGSIPDRFSAQQFSDYHSELNMSSLELGDSALYFCASSLPAGTPPYEQYFGPGTRLTVT.

The V and J genes are TRBV25-1 and TRBJ2-3; no firm D call. Germline V CDR1 and CDR2: MGHDK, SYGVNS. Deletions cut 4 bases from V and 2 bases from J, with 10 bases between. The CDR3 consists of 14 residues. The CDR3 bases are TGTGCCAGCAGTGGAGGTCGGTACACAGATACGCAGTATTTT. This sequence encodes CASSGGRYTDTQYF.

This chain links TRBV5-1 with TRBJ2-7, with TRBD2 matching over 10 bases. V shed 5 bases, J shed 3 bases, and the junction held 2 bases outside the gene matches. Looked up from germline, CDR1 is SGHRS and CDR2 is YFSETQ. The CDR3 has 13 amino acids. CDR3 sequence: CASSGTSVYEQYF. In DNA, the CDR3 is TGCGCCAGCAGTGGGACTAGCGTCTACGAGCAGTACTTC.

This chain uses TRBV19 with TRBJ1-5, with 7 bases aligning to TRBD1. Germline V gene lookup returns CDR1 LNHDA and CDR2 SQIVND (reference sequence). The CDR3 is made up of 18 amino acids. Trimming removed 6 bases from V and 4 bases from J; junction bases left unmatched: 18. The chain's CDR3 is CASSLARDSYNGNQPQHF. CDR3 DNA sequence: TGTGCCAGTAGCCTAGCGCGGGACAGTTATAATGGGAATCAGCCCCAGCATTTT.

The chain employs TRBV6-5 and TRBJ2-7; 10 bases align to TRBD1. The germline CDR1 and CDR2 sequences are MNHEY and SVGAGI. The V gene end was trimmed by 2 bases and the J gene end by 2 bases; junction bases not matched to a gene: 3. The CDR3 extends over 15 amino acids. CDR3 loop: CASSYGGQGAYEQYF. The CDR3, as DNA: TGTGCCAGCAGTTACGGTGGACAGGGGGCCTACGAGCAGTACTTC.

The chain has TRBV6-5 and TRBJ1-6, with 7 bases lining up with TRBD1. After removal of 5 bases from V and 11 bases from J, the junction contained 6 bases not matched to a gene. This CDR3 has 13 amino acids. The germline CDR1 and CDR2 sequences are MNHEY and SVGAGI. In nucleotides, the CDR3 is TGTGCCAGCAGTAAAGACAGGGAGCCACCCCTCCACTTT. This translates into CASSKDREPPLHF.

The chain combines TRBV7-8 with TRBJ2-6; maybe TRBD1 (6 bases). Germline V gene data show CDR1 as SGHVS and CDR2 as FQNEAQ. The CDR3 length is 16 residues. Trimming stripped 2 bases from V and 2 bases from J, with 10 bases between. The CDR3 nucleotides are TGTGCCAGCAGCTTACACAGGGTGACTGGGGCCAACGTCCTGACTTTC. This encodes CASSLHRVTGANVLTF.

In its sample, this clone was seen once. CDR3 protein: CASSLPGGGDTQYF. CDR3 coding DNA: TGTGCCAGCAGTTTACCTGGGGGAGGAGATACGCAGTATTTT. This chain links TRBV27 with TRBJ2-3; possibly TRBD2 for D (6 bases). CDR1 is MNHEY and CDR2 is SMNVEV in the germline V gene (reference sequence). Trimming stripped 2 bases from V and 5 bases from J, with 11 bases between. The length of the CDR3 is 14 residues.

CDR3 loop: CASTPGVRGSGELFF. Here the CDR3 DNA reads TGTGCCAGCACCCCGGGGGTCAGGGGGTCCGGGGAGCTGTTTTTT. The V call is TRBV5-6, the J call TRBJ2-2; maybe TRBD1 (7 bases). This CDR3 is 15 amino acids long. The germline CDR1 and CDR2 sequences are SGHDT and YYEEEE. Deletions cut 6 bases from V and 6 bases from J, with 18 bases between.

The CDR3 coding sequence is TGTGCCAGCAGCCCAACAGGGGGCGCTTACACAGATACGCAGTATTTT. It codes for CASSPTGGAYTDTQYF. The J gene is TRBJ2-3, the V gene TRBV28; 9 nucleotides match TRBD1. Unmatched junction bases numbered 9, after V lost 6 bases and J lost 2 bases. The CDR3 totals 16 residues. Per germline, CDR1 MDHEN and CDR2 SYDVKM.

The chain recombines TRBV6-4 with TRBJ2-1, with 15 positions matching TRBD2. The V segment lost 7 bases and the J segment 0 bases; nucleotides outside the gene matches: 10. The germline CDR1 and CDR2 sequences are MRHNA and SNTAGT. CDR3 length equals 19 residues. In nucleotides, the CDR3 is TGTGCCAGCAACCAAAAGGGACTAGCGGGGGGAAGCTCCTACAATGAGCAGTTCTTC. Translating it yields CASNQKGLAGGSSYNEQFF.

This clone appeared a single time. V usage is TRBV28 and J usage is TRBJ2-3; TRBD2 matches 9 bases. Germline lookup yields CDR1 MDHEN and CDR2 SYDVKM. V shed 8 bases, J shed 4 bases, and the junction held 10 bases outside the gene matches. This CDR3 comprises 15 residues. The CDR3 loop reads CASLHPGLAADTQYF. The CDR3 nucleotides read TGTGCCAGCCTTCACCCGGGACTAGCTGCAGATACGCAGTATTTT.

This clone is a singleton in its sample. The chain links TRBV27 to TRBJ2-7; no clear D. V dropped 0 bases and J dropped 0 bases, with 6 bases sitting between them. CDR1 is MNHEY, CDR2 SMNVEV, per germline (reference sequence). The CDR3 totals 14 residues. In nucleotides, the CDR3 is TGTGCCAGCAGTTTATCGAGAAGCTCCTACGAGCAGTACTTC. This sequence encodes CASSLSRSSYEQYF.

V and J are TRBV19 and TRBJ1-5; no clear D. V lost 3 bases, J lost 7 bases, and 13 bases lay in between. The length of the CDR3 is 14 residues. From germline, CDR1 is LNHDA and CDR2 SQIVND (reference sequence). Here the CDR3 DNA reads TGTGCCAGTAGTATGATGGCGGGGAGCCAGCCCCAGCATTTT. Translating gives CASSMMAGSQPQHF.

This clone was seen a few times. The chain has TRBV4-3 and TRBJ1-4; tentatively, D is TRBD1 (6 bases). V lost 0 bases to trimming and J lost 8 bases, with 10 bases between them. The germline gives CDR1 LGHNA, CDR2 YSLEER. The CDR3 contains 14 residues. This CDR3 reads CASSQEGTREKLFF. The CDR3 DNA sequence: TGCGCCAGCAGCCAAGAAGGGACACGGGAAAAACTGTTTTTT.

This clone has just a few counts. The chain combines TRBV18 with TRBJ1-2; TRBD1 matches at 8 bases. Germline assignment: CDR1 KGHSH and CDR2 LQKENI. The V segment lost 2 bases and the J segment 6 bases; nucleotides outside the gene matches: 5. This CDR3 has 14 residues. The CDR3 sequence: CASSPADRVDGYTF. Here the CDR3 DNA reads TGTGCCAGCTCACCAGCGGACAGGGTGGATGGCTACACCTTC.

This chain connects TRBV4-1 to TRBJ1-5, with unresolved D. V was trimmed by 1 base and J by 0 bases, leaving 7 bases between them. The CDR3 extends over 15 amino acids. Germline CDR1 MGHRA, CDR2 YSYEKL. CDR3 coding DNA: TGCGCCAGCAGCCAAGGTACAGCTAGCAATCAGCCCCAGCATTTT. Translating it yields CASSQGTASNQPQHF.

This chain connects TRBV5-5 to TRBJ1-1; 7 nucleotides match TRBD1. V gave up 2 bases and J gave up 0 bases; unmatched junction bases: 13. This CDR3 contains 18 residues. The germline V gene has CDR1 SGHKS and CDR2 YYEKEE (reference sequence). CDR3 residues: CASSLFGGGGAVNTEAFF. CDR3 bases: TGTGCCAGCAGCTTATTCGGAGGAGGGGGCGCGGTGAACACTGAAGCTTTCTTT.

The rearrangement joins TRBV5-4 to TRBJ2-3, with D possibly TRBD1 on 5 matching bases. This CDR3 region has 15 residues. Trimming left V 7 bases short and J 2 bases short, with 17 bases between. Germline V gene data show CDR1 as SGHNT and CDR2 as YYREEE (reference sequence). The CDR3 DNA follows: TGTGCCAGCGCCCAGTGGGGCCATAACACAGATACGCAGTATTTT. Translating it yields CASAQWGHNTDTQYF.

This clone occurred a few times. The CDR3 loop is CASSYDATGLGYTF. The CDR3 bases are TGTGCCAGCAGTTACGACGCGACAGGGCTTGGCTACACCTTC. The chain uses TRBV6-5 and TRBJ1-2; 7 bases fit TRBD1. The CDR3 length is 14 residues. Trimming at V came to 2 bases and at J to 7 bases, leaving 7 bases not matched to a gene. Germline loops: CDR1 MNHEY, CDR2 SVGAGI.

This chain links TRBV7-9 with TRBJ2-7, with TRBD1 matching 7 bases. Germline CDR1 and CDR2: SEHNR and FQNEAQ (reference sequence). There are 18 residues in the CDR3. Trimming took 3 bases from V and 3 from J; bases not matched to a gene: 17. CDR3 DNA sequence: TGTGCCAGCAGCTTTTTTGAAACCGACAGGGTATTTGACTACGAGCAGTACTTC. Its translation is CASSFFETDRVFDYEQYF.

The CDR3 nucleotides read TGTGCCAGTAGTTTTCAACGACAGGGGGGTTTTGAAGCTTTCTTT. Its protein is CASSFQRQGGFEAFF. This rearrangement joins TRBV19 to TRBJ1-1, with 9 positions matching TRBD1. Germline assignment: CDR1 LNHDA and CDR2 SQIVND (reference sequence). The J segment lost 7 bases and the V segment lost 5 bases, leaving 11 bases of the junction unmatched. The CDR3 has 15 amino acids.